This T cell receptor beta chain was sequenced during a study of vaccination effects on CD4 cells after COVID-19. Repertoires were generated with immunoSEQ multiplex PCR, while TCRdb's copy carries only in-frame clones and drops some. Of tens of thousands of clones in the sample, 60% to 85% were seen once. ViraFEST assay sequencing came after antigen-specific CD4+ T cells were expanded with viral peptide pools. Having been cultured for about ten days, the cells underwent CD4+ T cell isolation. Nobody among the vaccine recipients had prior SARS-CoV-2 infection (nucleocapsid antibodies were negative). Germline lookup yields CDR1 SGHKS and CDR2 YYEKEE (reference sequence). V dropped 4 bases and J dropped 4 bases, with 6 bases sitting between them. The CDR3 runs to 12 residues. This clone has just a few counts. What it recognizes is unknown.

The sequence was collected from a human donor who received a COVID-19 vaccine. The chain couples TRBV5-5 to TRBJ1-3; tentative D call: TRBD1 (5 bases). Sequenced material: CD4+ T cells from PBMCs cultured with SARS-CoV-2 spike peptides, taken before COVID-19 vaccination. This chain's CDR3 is CASSQGGNTIYF. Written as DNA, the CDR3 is TGTGCCAGCAGCCAGGGCGGAAACACCATATATTTT.